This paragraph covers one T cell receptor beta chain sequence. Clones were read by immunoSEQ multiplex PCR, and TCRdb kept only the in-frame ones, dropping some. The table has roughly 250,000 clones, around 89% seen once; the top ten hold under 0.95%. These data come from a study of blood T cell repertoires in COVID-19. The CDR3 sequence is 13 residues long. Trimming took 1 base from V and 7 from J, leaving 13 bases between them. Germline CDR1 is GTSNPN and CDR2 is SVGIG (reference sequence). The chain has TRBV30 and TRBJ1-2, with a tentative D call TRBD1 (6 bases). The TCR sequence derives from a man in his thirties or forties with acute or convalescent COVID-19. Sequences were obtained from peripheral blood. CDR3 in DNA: TGTGCCTGGAGTGAATTGGGGGCGGGTGGCTACACCTTC. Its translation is CAWSELGAGGYTF.